Below are 25 T cell receptor beta chains sequenced from a single sample in a study of T cell responses to AZD1222 COVID-19 vaccine. Assay: immunoSEQ multiplex PCR; the TCRdb copy retains only in-frame clones and omits some. The repertoire holds about 130,000 clones, with approximately 90% as singletons. Sequenced material: peripheral blood, taken on day 0 of AZD1222 vaccination. These receptors were collected from an adult in good health.

This clone was counted a single time. The V call is TRBV5-1, the J call TRBJ1-6; D call uncertain. The length of the CDR3 is 19 residues. Per the germline V gene, CDR1 is SGHRS and CDR2 is YFSETQ. Trimming left V 5 bases short and J 6 bases short, with 27 bases between. CDR3 sequence (DNA): TGCGCCAGCAGTCTAGCCCCCTTCGGGCAGCCGACGGGTAATTCACCCCTCCACTTT. Its protein is CASSLAPFGQPTGNSPLHF.

The chain carries TRBV3-1 (or the pseudogene TRBV3-2) and TRBJ1-4; no clear D. Per germline, CDR1 LGHDT and CDR2 YNNKEL (reference sequence). The CDR3 totals 15 residues. Trimming cost V 2 bases and J 6 bases, with 13 bases left between them. The DNA for the CDR3 is TGTGCCAGCAGCCAATCGCGGGAGGGAGATGAAAAACTGTTTTTT. It specifies CASSQSREGDEKLFF.

The gene calls are TRBV6-5 and TRBJ1-6, with a possible D match to TRBD1 (5 bases). Germline-derived CDR1 and CDR2 are MNHEY and SVGAGI. The CDR3 sequence is 15 residues long. V dropped 0 bases and J dropped 6 bases, with 9 bases sitting between them. CDR3 protein: CASSYSDRFNSPLHF. The CDR3 region has the DNA TGTGCCAGCAGTTACTCTGACAGATTTAATTCACCCCTCCACTTT.

The chain links TRBV25-1 to TRBJ1-1; D gene unclear. The CDR3 loop spans 12 amino acids. V shed 2 bases and J shed 4 bases, with 5 bases lying between them. The V gene's germline CDR1 is MGHDK and CDR2 SYGVNS. The CDR3 DNA reads TGTGCCAGCAGTGAAGAGGGCACTGAAGCTTTCTTT. Translating gives CASSEEGTEAFF.

The V gene is TRBV5-1, the J gene TRBJ1-2; 7 nucleotides align to TRBD1. This CDR3 region has 17 residues. Germline trimming cut 2 bases from V and 5 bases from J; bases unmatched to any gene: 15. In germline, CDR1 is SGHRS, CDR2 YFSETQ. The CDR3 nucleotides are TGCGCCAGCAGCTTTACAGGGGACCGACAGATCGGATATGGCTACACCTTC. Its protein product is CASSFTGDRQIGYGYTF.

V gene TRBV18 combines with J gene TRBJ2-6; D is unclear. CDR1 is KGHSH, CDR2 LQKENI, per germline. CDR3 length: 13 residues. V gave up 3 bases and J gave up 1 base, with 1 base separating them. CDR3 amino acids: CASSPSGANVLTF. The CDR3 DNA reads TGTGCCAGCTCACCTTCTGGGGCCAACGTCCTGACTTTC. The variable domain in full, completed from reference TRBV18 and TRBJ2-6, reads NAGVMQNPRHLVRRRGQEARLRCSPMKGHSHVYWYRQLPEEGLKFMVYLQKENIIDESGMPKERFSAEFPKEGPSILRIQQVVRGDSAAYFCASSPSGANVLTFGAGSRLTVL.

The chain uses TRBV7-3 and TRBJ2-6; a weak D match, TRBD1 (6 bases). The CDR3 sequence is 18 residues long. CDR1 SGHTA and CDR2 FQGTGA come from the germline V gene. V was pared by 5 bases and J by 0 bases, with 17 bases between. CDR3 in DNA: TGTGCCAGCAGCCCTTTTGGGACAACAAACTCTGGGGCCAACGTCCTGACTTTC. This encodes CASSPFGTTNSGANVLTF.

This chain joins TRBV7-9 and TRBJ2-5, with 8 bases fitting TRBD1. Germline loops: CDR1 SEHNR, CDR2 FQNEAQ (reference sequence). The CDR3 runs to 14 residues. V dropped 5 bases and J dropped 4; count of bases not matched to a gene: 6. The CDR3 sequence is CASSATGVPETQYF. CDR3 bases: TGTGCCAGCAGCGCGACAGGGGTCCCAGAGACCCAGTACTTC.

The V call is TRBV28, the J call TRBJ1-2; D gene uncertain. V was shortened by 6 bases and J by 10 bases, with 12 bases between the two germline ends. This CDR3 region has 11 residues. Germline V gene data show CDR1 as MDHEN and CDR2 as SYDVKM. CDR3 protein: CASSASGDYTF. In DNA, the CDR3 is TGTGCCAGCAGCGCTTCGGGAGACTACACCTTC.

This chain joins TRBV4-1 and TRBJ1-1; D is perhaps TRBD1 (6 bases). The CDR3 contains 15 residues. Germline V gene sequence: CDR1 MGHRA, CDR2 YSYEKL. The ends were cut back, 1 base at V and 5 bases at J, with 14 bases in the middle. CDR3 in amino acids: CASSQGGGRRTEAFF. The CDR3 region has the DNA TGCGCCAGCAGCCAAGGTGGGGGGCGACGGACTGAAGCTTTCTTT.

The chain couples TRBV6-2 or TRBV6-3 to TRBJ2-2, with D unresolved. The V end was cut by 3 bases, the J end by 5 bases, with 4 bases between. CDR3 length: 12 residues. Per germline, CDR1 MNHEY and CDR2 SVGEGT. The CDR3 is CASSYRTGELFF. The CDR3 DNA reads TGTGCCAGCAGTTATCGTACCGGGGAGCTGTTTTTT.

This clone was detected a few times. The chain joins TRBV30 to TRBJ1-2; possible D gene TRBD1, 6 bases. V lost 5 bases to trimming and J lost 2 bases, with 18 bases between them. CDR1 is GTSNPN, CDR2 SVGIG, per germline (reference sequence). The CDR3 is 15 residues long. The CDR3 spells CAWVTGGLKNYGYTF. CDR3 nucleotide sequence: TGTGCCTGGGTGACAGGCGGGTTGAAGAACTATGGCTACACCTTC.

The V and J genes are TRBV18 and TRBJ2-6, with D perhaps matching TRBD2 (5 bases). The V and J ends lost 2 bases and 1 base respectively, with 6 bases between them. Germline CDR1 is KGHSH and CDR2 is LQKENI. The CDR3 consists of 15 residues. CDR3 residues: CASSPRESGANVLTF. In DNA, the CDR3 is TGTGCCAGCTCACCAAGGGAGTCTGGGGCCAACGTCCTGACTTTC.

The genes are TRBV19 and TRBJ2-2; perhaps D is TRBD1 or TRBD2 (7 bases each). CDR1 is LNHDA, CDR2 SQIVND, per germline (reference sequence). Trimming pared 5 bases from V and 3 bases from J, leaving 16 bases between. This CDR3 is 16 amino acids long. CDR3 in amino acids: CASSRDREGYTGELFF. The CDR3 DNA sequence: TGTGCCAGTAGTCGAGACAGGGAGGGGTACACCGGGGAGCTGTTTTTT.

V and J are TRBV6-5 and TRBJ1-2; no firm D call. Trimming stripped 2 bases from V and 2 bases from J, with 9 bases between. The CDR3 covers 14 residues. Germline V gives CDR1 MNHEY, CDR2 SVGAGI. The CDR3: CASSYSSVNYGYTF. CDR3 coding DNA: TGTGCCAGCAGTTACAGTTCAGTCAACTATGGCTACACCTTC.

The DNA of the CDR3 is TGTGCCAGTAGTATAGACGGGGGGCGCGGCTATGGCTACACCTTC. Protein: CASSIDGGRGYGYTF. This sequence joins TRBV19 and TRBJ1-2; weak D call: TRBD1 (6 bases). Germline V gives CDR1 LNHDA, CDR2 SQIVND (reference sequence). Trimming removed 0 bases from V and 4 bases from J, with 12 bases in between. The CDR3 consists of 15 residues.

The chain recombines TRBV6-1 with TRBJ2-7; TRBD1 matches 12 bases. With 2 bases clipped from V and 4 bases from J, the junction kept 6 bases outside the gene matches. Germline V gene lookup returns CDR1 MNHNS and CDR2 SASEGT. The length of the CDR3 is 16 residues. The CDR3 is CASSERGDRGLYEQYF. CDR3 nucleotide sequence: TGTGCCAGCAGTGAAAGGGGGGACAGGGGGCTTTACGAGCAGTACTTC.

The gene calls are TRBV3-1 (or the pseudogene TRBV3-2) and TRBJ2-5; TRBD2 is a possible D gene (6 bases). Germline V CDR1 and CDR2: LGHDT, YNNKEL (reference sequence). CDR3 length equals 14 residues. Trimming took off 0 bases at V and 5 bases at J, with 10 bases between the two ends. The CDR3 DNA sequence: TGTGCCAGCAGCCAAGAAGGCGGGGTGGAGACCCAGTACTTC. Residues: CASSQEGGVETQYF.

The chain couples TRBV7-9 to TRBJ2-5; D gene uncertain. This CDR3 comprises 15 residues. Trimming took off 5 bases at V and 1 base at J, with 14 bases between the two ends. The germline CDR1 and CDR2 sequences are SEHNR and FQNEAQ (reference sequence). The CDR3 sequence is CASSQDGFSQETQYF. For the CDR3, the DNA is TGTGCCAGCAGCCAAGACGGCTTTAGCCAAGAGACCCAGTACTTC.

This clone was seen once. The chain links TRBV7-3 to TRBJ2-7; 9 positions match TRBD2. Germline CDR1 SGHTA, CDR2 FQGTGA. The length of the CDR3 is 13 residues. The J segment lost 6 bases and the V segment lost 2 bases, leaving 2 bases of the junction unmatched. The CDR3 reads CASSLHSGGEQYF. The DNA of the CDR3 is TGTGCCAGCAGCTTACATAGCGGGGGCGAGCAGTACTTC.

The chain links TRBV19 to TRBJ1-6; 7 nucleotides line up with TRBD1. V shed 6 bases, J shed 6 bases, and the junction held 11 bases outside the gene matches. The CDR3 extends over 16 amino acids. Germline CDR1 is LNHDA and CDR2 is SQIVND (reference sequence). The CDR3 nucleotides read TGTGCCAGTAGCGTTCAAGGTCGGGACAGTAATTCACCCCTCCACTTT. Encoded protein: CASSVQGRDSNSPLHF.

This sequence joins TRBV5-1 and TRBJ2-7; tentatively, D is TRBD2 (5 bases). The CDR3 extends over 14 amino acids. CDR1 is SGHRS, CDR2 YFSETQ, per germline. V was clipped by 0 bases and J by 2 bases, with 9 bases between them. The DNA of the CDR3 is TGCGCCAGCAGCTTGGGAAGGGAGACCTACGAGCAGTACTTC. Translation gives CASSLGRETYEQYF. The variable domain in full, completed from reference TRBV5-1 and TRBJ2-7, reads KAGVTQTPRYLIKTRGQQVTLSCSPISGHRSVSWYQQTPGQGLQFLFEYFSETQRNKGNFPGRFSGRQFSNSRSEMNVSTLELGDSALYLCASSLGRETYEQYFGPGTRLTVT.

Notes on this clone: A junction boundary mismatches the germline segment, possibly from a read error. This chain links TRBV7-7 with TRBJ1-2; D gene uncertain. The germline gives CDR1 SSHAT, CDR2 FNYEAQ (reference sequence). The CDR3 covers 15 residues. The CDR3 sequence is CASSLEPGKDYGYTF. CDR3 sequence (DNA): TGTGCTAGCAGCTTAGAGCCAGGCAAGGACTATGGCTACACCTTC.

The chain employs TRBV11-2 and TRBJ2-7; D possibly uses TRBD1 or TRBD2 (5 bases each). This CDR3 contains 14 residues. Trimming removed 2 bases at V and 3 bases at J, with 11 bases between. CDR1 is SGHAT and CDR2 is FQNNGV in the germline V gene. The CDR3 loop reads CASSLLWDGYEQYF. CDR3 nucleotide sequence: TGTGCCAGCAGCTTATTATGGGACGGCTACGAGCAGTACTTC.

The chain combines TRBV29-1 with TRBJ2-2; D not resolved. Germline CDR1 is SQVTM and CDR2 is ANQGSEA. The CDR3 is made up of 16 amino acids. Trimming pared 4 bases from V and 0 bases from J, leaving 15 bases between. The CDR3 loop reads CSVVWRDSANTGELFF. CDR3 DNA: TGCAGCGTTGTCTGGAGAGATTCCGCGAACACCGGGGAGCTGTTTTTT.